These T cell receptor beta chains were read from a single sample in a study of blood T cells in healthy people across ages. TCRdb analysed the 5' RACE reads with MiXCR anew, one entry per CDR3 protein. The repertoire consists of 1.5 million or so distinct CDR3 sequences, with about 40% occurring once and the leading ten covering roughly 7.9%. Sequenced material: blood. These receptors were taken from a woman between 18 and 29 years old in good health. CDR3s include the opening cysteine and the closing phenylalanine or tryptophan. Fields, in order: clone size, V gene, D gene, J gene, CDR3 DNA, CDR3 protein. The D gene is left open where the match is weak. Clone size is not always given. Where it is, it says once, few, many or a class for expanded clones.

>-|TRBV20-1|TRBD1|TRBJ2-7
TGCAGTGCTAGAGATCCGGGACAGCCCTACGAGCAGTACTTC
CSARDPGQPYEQYF
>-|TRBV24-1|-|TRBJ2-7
TGTGCCGCGGGTCTAAGGCAGGGACGAACCTACGAGCAGTACTTC
CAAGLRQGRTYEQYF
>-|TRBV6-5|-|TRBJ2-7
TGTGCCAGCAGTTACCAGGACAGCCCCTCCTACGAGCAGTACTTC
CASSYQDSPSYEQYF
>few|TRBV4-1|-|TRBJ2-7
TGCGCCAGCAGCCAAGATACAGCGATCTCCTACGAGCAGTACTTC
CASSQDTAISYEQYF
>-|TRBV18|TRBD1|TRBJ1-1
TGTGCCAGCTCACCACAGCAGGGGGCGTACACTGAAGCTTTCTTT
CASSPQQGAYTEAFF
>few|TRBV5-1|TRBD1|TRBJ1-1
TGCGCCAGCAGGATACAGGGGGTTGATACTGAAGCTTTCTTT
CASRIQGVDTEAFF
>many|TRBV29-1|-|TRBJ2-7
TGCAGCGTTGAATACCGCCTCGGACTATCCTACGAGCAGTACTTC
CSVEYRLGLSYEQYF
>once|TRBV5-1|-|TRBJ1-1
TGCGCCAGCATCCCAGGACCGGAGAACACTGAAGCTTTCTTT
CASIPGPENTEAFF
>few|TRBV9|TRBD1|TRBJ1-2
TGTGCCAGCAGCGGATCAGAGGGGGCTGGCTACACCTTC
CASSGSEGAGYTF
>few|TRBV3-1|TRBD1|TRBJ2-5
TGTGCCAGCAGACTACCGGGACAGAGGACCCAGTACTTC
CASRLPGQRTQYF
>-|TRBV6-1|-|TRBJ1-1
TGTGCCAGCAGTGAAGATATGCTGAACACTGAAGCTTTCTTT
CASSEDMLNTEAFF
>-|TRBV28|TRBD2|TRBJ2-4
TGTGCCAGCAGGCCCGGGGGGGGGAGAAACATTCAGTACTTC
CASRPGGGRNIQYF
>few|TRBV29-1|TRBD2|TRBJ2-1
TGCAGCTCCGCGGGGGGCCTTGACAATGAGCAGTTCTTC
CSSAGGLDNEQFF
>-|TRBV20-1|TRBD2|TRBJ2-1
TGCAGTGCCGCACTAAGCGGGAGAAATGAGCAGTTCTTC
CSAALSGRNEQFF
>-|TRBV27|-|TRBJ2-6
TGTGCCAGCGGACCTAGATCTGGGACCAACGTCCTGACTTTC
CASGPRSGTNVLTF
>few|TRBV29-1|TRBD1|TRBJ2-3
TGCAGCGTTTTGGAGACAGGGGCGAGCACAGATACGCAGTATTTT
CSVLETGASTDTQYF
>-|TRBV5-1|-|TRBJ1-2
TGCGCCAGCAGCCCTAGGGAGGGGCTCAGAGCCGGAGACTATGGCTACACCTTC
CASSPREGLRAGDYGYTF
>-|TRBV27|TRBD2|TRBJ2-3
TGTGCCAGCAGTTTTTATACGGGAGGGGCAGATACGCAGTATTTT
CASSFYTGGADTQYF
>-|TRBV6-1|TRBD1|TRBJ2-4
TGTGCCAGCAGTGAAAGGGACAGATTATTAGCCAAAAACATTCAGTACTTC
CASSERDRLLAKNIQYF
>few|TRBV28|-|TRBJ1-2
TGTGCCAGCAGCGGCCGCACCTTC
CASSGRTF
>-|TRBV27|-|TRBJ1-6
TGTGCCAGCAGTGGCCTTCGGGGCCGTAATTCACCCCTCCACTTT
CASSGLRGRNSPLHF
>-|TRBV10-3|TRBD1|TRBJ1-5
TGTGCCATCAGTGAGTCAGGGGGCGGGTGGAATCAGCCCCAGCATTTT
CAISESGGGWNQPQHF
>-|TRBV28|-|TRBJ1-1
TGTGCCAGCAGTTTGACTGGAGCTTTCTTT
CASSLTGAFF
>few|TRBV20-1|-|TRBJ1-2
TGCAGTGCTAGGGGTACTGAGGGCTACACCTTC
CSARGTEGYTF
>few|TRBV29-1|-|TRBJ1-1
TGCAGCGCCCTTCTGGATCCGGGGGGGACTGAAGCTTTCTTT
CSALLDPGGTEAFF
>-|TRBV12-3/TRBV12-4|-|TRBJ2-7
TGTGCCAGCAGTTTAAGACGTAGCTTTGGCCACAATGAGCAGTACTTC
CASSLRRSFGHNEQYF
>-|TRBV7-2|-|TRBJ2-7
TGTGCCAGCAGCAAAGATCGGGGTTCCTACGAGCAGTACTTC
CASSKDRGSYEQYF